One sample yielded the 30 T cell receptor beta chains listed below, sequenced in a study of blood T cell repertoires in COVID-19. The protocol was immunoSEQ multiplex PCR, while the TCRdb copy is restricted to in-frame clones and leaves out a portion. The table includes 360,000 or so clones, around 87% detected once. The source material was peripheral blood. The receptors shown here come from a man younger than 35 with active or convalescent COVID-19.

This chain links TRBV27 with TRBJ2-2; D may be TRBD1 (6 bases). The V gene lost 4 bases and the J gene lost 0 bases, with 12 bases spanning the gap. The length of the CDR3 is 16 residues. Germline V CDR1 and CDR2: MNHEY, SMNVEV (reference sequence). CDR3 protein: CASSSKTGTNTGELFF. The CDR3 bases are TGTGCCAGCAGTTCGAAGACAGGAACGAACACCGGGGAGCTGTTTTTT.

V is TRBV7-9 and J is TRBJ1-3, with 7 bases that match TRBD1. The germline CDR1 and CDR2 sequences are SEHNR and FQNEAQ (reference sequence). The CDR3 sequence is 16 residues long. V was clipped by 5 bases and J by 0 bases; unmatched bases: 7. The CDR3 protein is CASSPRGQYSGNTIYF. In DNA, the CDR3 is TGTGCCAGCAGCCCCCGGGGACAGTACTCTGGAAACACCATATATTTT.

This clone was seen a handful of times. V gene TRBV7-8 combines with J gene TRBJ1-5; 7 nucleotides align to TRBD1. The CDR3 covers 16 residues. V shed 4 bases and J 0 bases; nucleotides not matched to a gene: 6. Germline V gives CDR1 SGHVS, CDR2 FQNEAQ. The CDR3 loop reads CASSWTGGYSNQPQHF. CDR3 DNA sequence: TGTGCCAGCAGCTGGACAGGCGGGTATAGCAATCAGCCCCAGCATTTT. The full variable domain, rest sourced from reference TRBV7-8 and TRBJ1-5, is GAGVSQSPRYKVAKRGQDVALRCDPISGHVSLFWYQQALGQGPEFLTYFQNEAQLDKSGLPSDRFFAERPEGSVSTLKIQRTQQEDSAVYLCASSWTGGYSNQPQHFGDGTRLSIL.

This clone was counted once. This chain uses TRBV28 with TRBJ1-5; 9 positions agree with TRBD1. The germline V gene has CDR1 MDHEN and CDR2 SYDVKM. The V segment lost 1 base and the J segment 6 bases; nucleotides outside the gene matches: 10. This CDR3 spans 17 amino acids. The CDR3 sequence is CASSLSHLRTGVQPQHF. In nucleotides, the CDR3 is TGTGCCAGCAGTTTATCCCACCTCCGGACAGGGGTTCAGCCCCAGCATTTT.

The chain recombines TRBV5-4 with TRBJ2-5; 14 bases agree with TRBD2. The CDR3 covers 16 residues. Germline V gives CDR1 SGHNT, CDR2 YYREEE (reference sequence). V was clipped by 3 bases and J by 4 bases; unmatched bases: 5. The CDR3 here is CASSSGLAGGGETQYF. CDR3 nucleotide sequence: TGTGCCAGCAGCTCCGGACTAGCGGGAGGTGGAGAGACCCAGTACTTC.

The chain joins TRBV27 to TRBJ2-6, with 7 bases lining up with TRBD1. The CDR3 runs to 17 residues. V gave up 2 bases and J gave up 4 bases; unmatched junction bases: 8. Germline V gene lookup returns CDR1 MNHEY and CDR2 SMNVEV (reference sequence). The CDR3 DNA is TGTGCCAGCAGTTTACATTCCGAGGGGGCAGGGGCCAACGTCCTGACTTTC. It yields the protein CASSLHSEGAGANVLTF. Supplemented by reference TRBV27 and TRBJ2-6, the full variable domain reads EAQVTQNPRYLITVTGKKLTVTCSQNMNHEYMSWYRQDPGLGLRQIYYSMNVEVTDKGDVPEGYKVSRKEKRNFPLILESPSPNQTSLYFCASSLHSEGAGANVLTFGAGSRLTVL.

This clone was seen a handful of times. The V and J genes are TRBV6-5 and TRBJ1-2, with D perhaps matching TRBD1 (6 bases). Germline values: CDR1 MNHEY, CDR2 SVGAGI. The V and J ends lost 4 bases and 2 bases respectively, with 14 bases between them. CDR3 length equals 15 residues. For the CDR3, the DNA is TGTGCCAGCAGTTCTCGCGGGGGCGGCAACTATGGCTACACCTTC. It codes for CASSSRGGGNYGYTF.

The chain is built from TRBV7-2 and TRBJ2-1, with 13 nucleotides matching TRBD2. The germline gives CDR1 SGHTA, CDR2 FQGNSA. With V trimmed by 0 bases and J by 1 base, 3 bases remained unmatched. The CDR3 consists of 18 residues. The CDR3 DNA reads TGTGCCAGCAGCTTAGCAGGACTAGCGGGAGTTTCCTACAATGAGCAGTTCTTC. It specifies CASSLAGLAGVSYNEQFF.

DNA for the CDR3: TGCGCCAGCAGCAGGACTAGCGGGAGCGCCTACGAGCAGTACTTC. Translating it yields CASSRTSGSAYEQYF. The V call is TRBV5-1, the J call TRBJ2-7, with TRBD2 matching 13 bases. The J segment lost 2 bases and the V segment lost 4 bases, leaving 3 bases of the junction unmatched. In germline, CDR1 is SGHRS, CDR2 YFSETQ. The CDR3 sequence is 15 residues long. The entire variable domain, with the rest obtained from reference TRBV5-1 and TRBJ2-7, is as follows: KAGVTQTPRYLIKTRGQQVTLSCSPISGHRSVSWYQQTPGQGLQFLFEYFSETQRNKGNFPGRFSGRQFSNSRSEMNVSTLELGDSALYLCASSRTSGSAYEQYFGPGTRLTVT.

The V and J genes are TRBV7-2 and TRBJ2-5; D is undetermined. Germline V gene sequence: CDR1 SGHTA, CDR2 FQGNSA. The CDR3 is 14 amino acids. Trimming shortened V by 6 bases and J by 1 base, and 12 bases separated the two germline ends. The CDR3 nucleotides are TGTGCCAGCAGTCGCGACAATGCCCAAGAGACCCAGTACTTC. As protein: CASSRDNAQETQYF.

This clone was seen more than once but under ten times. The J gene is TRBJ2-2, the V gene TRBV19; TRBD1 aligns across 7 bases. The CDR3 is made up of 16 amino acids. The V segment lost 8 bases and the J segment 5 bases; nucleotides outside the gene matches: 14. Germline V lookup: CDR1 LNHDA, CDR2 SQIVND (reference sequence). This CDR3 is CASRLGDRVLTGELFF. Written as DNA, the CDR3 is TGTGCCAGTCGTTTGGGTGACAGGGTGTTAACCGGGGAGCTGTTTTTT.

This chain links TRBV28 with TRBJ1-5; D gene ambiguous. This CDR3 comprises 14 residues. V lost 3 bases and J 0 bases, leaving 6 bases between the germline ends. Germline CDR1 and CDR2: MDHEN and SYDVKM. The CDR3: CASSFFYSNQPQHF. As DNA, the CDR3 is TGTGCCAGCAGTTTCTTTTATAGCAATCAGCCCCAGCATTTT.

CDR3 sequence (DNA): TGTGCCAGCAGCTTAGGCGGGACCCTCTATGGCTACACCTTC. Protein product: CASSLGGTLYGYTF. The chain carries TRBV7-8 and TRBJ1-2; D is perhaps TRBD1 (5 bases). CDR3 length equals 14 residues. CDR1 SGHVS and CDR2 FQNEAQ come from the germline V gene. Trimming removed 1 base from V and 4 bases from J, with 10 bases in between.

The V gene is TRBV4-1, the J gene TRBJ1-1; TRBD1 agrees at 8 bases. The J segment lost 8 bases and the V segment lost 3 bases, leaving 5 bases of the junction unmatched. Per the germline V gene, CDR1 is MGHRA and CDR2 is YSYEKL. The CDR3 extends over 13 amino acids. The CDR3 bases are TGCGCCAGCAGCCACCTCAGGACAGGGGAAGCTTTCTTT. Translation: CASSHLRTGEAFF.

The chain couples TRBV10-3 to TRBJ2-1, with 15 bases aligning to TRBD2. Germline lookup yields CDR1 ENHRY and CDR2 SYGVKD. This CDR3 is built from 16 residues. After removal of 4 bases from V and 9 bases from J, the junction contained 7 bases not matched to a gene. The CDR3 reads CAISGRTSGGASEQFF. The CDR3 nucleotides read TGTGCCATCAGTGGACGGACTAGCGGGGGGGCCAGTGAGCAGTTCTTC.

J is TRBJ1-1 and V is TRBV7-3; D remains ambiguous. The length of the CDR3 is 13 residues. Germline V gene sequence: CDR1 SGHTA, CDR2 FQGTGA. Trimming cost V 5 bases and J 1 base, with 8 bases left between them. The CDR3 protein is CASSAEGNTEAFF. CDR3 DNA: TGTGCCAGCAGCGCCGAGGGGAACACTGAAGCTTTCTTT.

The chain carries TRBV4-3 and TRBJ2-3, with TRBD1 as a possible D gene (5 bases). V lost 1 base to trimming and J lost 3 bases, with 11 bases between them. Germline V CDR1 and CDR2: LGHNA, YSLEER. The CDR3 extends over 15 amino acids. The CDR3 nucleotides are TGCGCCAGCAGCCAAGCCCACCCAGGGACAGATACGCAGTATTTT. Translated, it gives CASSQAHPGTDTQYF.

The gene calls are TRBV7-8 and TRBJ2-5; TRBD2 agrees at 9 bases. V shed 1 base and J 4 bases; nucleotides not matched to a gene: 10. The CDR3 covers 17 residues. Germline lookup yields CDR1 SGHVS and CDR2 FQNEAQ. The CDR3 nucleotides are TGTGCCAGCAGCTTAGGTCATCCAGCGGGGGGCGCAGAGACCCAGTACTTC. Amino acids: CASSLGHPAGGAETQYF. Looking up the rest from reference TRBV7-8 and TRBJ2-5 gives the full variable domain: GAGVSQSPRYKVAKRGQDVALRCDPISGHVSLFWYQQALGQGPEFLTYFQNEAQLDKSGLPSDRFFAERPEGSVSTLKIQRTQQEDSAVYLCASSLGHPAGGAETQYFGPGTRLLVL.

CDR3 amino acids: CASTPSGSSYEQYF. CDR3 coding DNA: TGTGCCAGCACCCCAAGCGGGAGCTCCTACGAGCAGTACTTC. The chain carries TRBV19 and TRBJ2-7; 8 bases are shared with TRBD2. Germline V gives CDR1 LNHDA, CDR2 SQIVND (reference sequence). The CDR3 spans 14 residues. Germline trimming cut 9 bases from V and 0 bases from J; bases unmatched to any gene: 7. The full variable domain, its missing parts supplied by reference TRBV19 and TRBJ2-7, is DGGITQSPKYLFRKEGQNVTLSCEQNLNHDAMYWYRQDPGQGLRLIYYSQIVNDFQKGDIAEGYSVSREKKESFPLTVTSAQKNPTAFYLCASTPSGSSYEQYFGPGTRLTVT.

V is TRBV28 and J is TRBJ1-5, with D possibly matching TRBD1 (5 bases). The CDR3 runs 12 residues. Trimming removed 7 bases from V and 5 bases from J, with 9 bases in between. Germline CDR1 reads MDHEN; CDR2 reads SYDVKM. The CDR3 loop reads CASTQTDQPQHF. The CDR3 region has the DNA TGTGCCAGCACCCAGACAGATCAGCCCCAGCATTTT.

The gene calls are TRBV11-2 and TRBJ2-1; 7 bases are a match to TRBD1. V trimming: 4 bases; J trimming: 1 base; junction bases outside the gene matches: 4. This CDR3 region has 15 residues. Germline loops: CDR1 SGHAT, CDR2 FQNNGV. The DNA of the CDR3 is TGTGCCAGCAGCTCTGGACAGGTTTCCTACAATGAGCAGTTCTTC. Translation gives CASSSGQVSYNEQFF.

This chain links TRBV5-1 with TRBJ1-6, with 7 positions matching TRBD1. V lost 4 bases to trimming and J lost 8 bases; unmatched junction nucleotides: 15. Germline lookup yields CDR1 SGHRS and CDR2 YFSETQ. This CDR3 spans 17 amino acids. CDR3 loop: CASSITSRQGMDSPLHF. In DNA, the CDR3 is TGCGCCAGCAGCATTACATCCCGACAGGGCATGGATTCACCCCTCCACTTT. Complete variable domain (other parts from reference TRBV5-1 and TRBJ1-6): KAGVTQTPRYLIKTRGQQVTLSCSPISGHRSVSWYQQTPGQGLQFLFEYFSETQRNKGNFPGRFSGRQFSNSRSEMNVSTLELGDSALYLCASSITSRQGMDSPLHFGNGTRLTVT.

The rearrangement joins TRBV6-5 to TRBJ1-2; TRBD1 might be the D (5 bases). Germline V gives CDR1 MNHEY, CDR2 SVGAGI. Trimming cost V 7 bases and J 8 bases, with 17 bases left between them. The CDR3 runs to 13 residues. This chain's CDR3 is CASILSGLGGYTF. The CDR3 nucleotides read TGTGCCAGCATACTATCAGGGCTAGGAGGCTACACCTTC.

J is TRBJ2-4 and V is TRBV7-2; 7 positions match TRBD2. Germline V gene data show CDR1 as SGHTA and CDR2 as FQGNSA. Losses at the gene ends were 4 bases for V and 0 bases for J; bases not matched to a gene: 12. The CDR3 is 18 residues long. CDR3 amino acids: CASSSPPWGGLAKNIQYF. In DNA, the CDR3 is TGTGCCAGCAGCTCGCCCCCCTGGGGAGGGCTAGCCAAAAACATTCAGTACTTC.

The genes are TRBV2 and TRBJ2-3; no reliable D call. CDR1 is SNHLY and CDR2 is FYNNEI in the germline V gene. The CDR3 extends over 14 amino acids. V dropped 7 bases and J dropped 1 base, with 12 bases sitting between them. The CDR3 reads CASTSGQRTDTQYF. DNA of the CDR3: TGTGCCAGCACATCTGGGCAGCGCACAGATACGCAGTATTTT.

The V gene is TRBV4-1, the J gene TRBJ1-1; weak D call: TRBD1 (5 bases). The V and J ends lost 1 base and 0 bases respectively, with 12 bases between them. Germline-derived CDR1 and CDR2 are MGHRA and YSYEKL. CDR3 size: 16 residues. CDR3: CASSQAPGLMNTEAFF. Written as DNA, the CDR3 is TGCGCCAGCAGCCAAGCCCCAGGGTTGATGAACACTGAAGCTTTCTTT.

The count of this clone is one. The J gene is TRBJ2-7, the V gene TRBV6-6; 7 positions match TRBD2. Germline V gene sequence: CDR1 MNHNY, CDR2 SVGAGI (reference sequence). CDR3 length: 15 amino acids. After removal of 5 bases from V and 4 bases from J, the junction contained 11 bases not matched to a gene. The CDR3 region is CASSPRGRGGYEQYF. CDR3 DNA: TGTGCCAGCAGTCCCCGGGGGAGGGGAGGGTACGAGCAGTACTTC.

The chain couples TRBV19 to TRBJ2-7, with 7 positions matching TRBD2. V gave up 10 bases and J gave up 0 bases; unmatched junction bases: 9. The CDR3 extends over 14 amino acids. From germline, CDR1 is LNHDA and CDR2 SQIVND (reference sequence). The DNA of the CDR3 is TGTGCCACCTCGTTTAGCGGGTTCTCCTACGAGCAGTACTTC. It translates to CATSFSGFSYEQYF.

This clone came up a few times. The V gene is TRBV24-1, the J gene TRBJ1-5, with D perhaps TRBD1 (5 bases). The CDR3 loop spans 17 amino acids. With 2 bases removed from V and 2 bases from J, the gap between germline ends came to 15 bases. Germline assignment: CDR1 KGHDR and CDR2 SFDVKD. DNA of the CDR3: TGTGCCACCAGTGATTCGTCGCGGGGCATCGGCAATCAGCCCCAGCATTTT. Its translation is CATSDSSRGIGNQPQHF.

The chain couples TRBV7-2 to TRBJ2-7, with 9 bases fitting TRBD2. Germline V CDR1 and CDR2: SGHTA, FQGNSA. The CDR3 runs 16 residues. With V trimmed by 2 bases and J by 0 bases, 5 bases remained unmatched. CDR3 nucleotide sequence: TGTGCCAGCAGCTTACTAGCGGGGCTGAGCTCCTACGAGCAGTACTTC. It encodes CASSLLAGLSSYEQYF.